The 30 T cell receptor beta chains reported below all come from one sample, sequenced in a study of metastatic and nonmetastatic thyroid tumors. TCRdb re-called clones from the PCR reads using MiXCR. The repertoire holds roughly 6,500 clones, 33% seen once, with roughly two fifths in the top ten. All patients were untreated before thyroid surgery. Sequenced sample: adjacent normal tissue. The receptors were gathered from a male donor with papillary thyroid cancer or a benign thyroid nodule (not recorded which). Some clones in this sample may be carry-over from other donors' samples.

The chain recombines TRBV20-1 with TRBJ2-7, with TRBD2 matching 8 bases. The ends lost 4 bases at V and 4 bases at J; junction bases unmatched: 15. Germline V gene lookup returns CDR1 DFQATT and CDR2 SNEGSKA (reference sequence). The CDR3 runs 16 residues. The CDR3 DNA reads as TGCAGTGCTAACTCCCCCGGCGGGGGCGGGGGGTACGAGCAGTACTTC. Protein: CSANSPGGGGGYEQYF.

The V gene is TRBV27, the J gene TRBJ2-7; no clear D. Germline V gene lookup returns CDR1 MNHEY and CDR2 SMNVEV (reference sequence). This CDR3 contains 12 residues. V dropped 7 bases and J dropped 0 bases, with 7 bases sitting between them. In nucleotides, the CDR3 is TGTGCCAGCACAGACAACTCCTACGAGCAGTACTTC. Translating gives CASTDNSYEQYF.

This clone occurred a few times. This chain connects TRBV28 to TRBJ1-2; no firm D call. V lost 5 bases, J lost 4 bases, and 17 bases lay in between. Germline V CDR1 and CDR2: MDHEN, SYDVKM. The CDR3 totals 15 residues. CDR3 amino acids: CASSPPFGSSYGYTF. The CDR3 nucleotides are TGTGCCAGCAGTCCCCCTTTCGGGAGTAGCTATGGCTACACCTTC.

This clone was seen repeatedly, ten times or more. The genes are TRBV4-1 and TRBJ2-5; 16 nucleotides align to TRBD2. Trimming took 3 bases from V and 2 from J; bases not matched to a gene: 9. Germline CDR1 is MGHRA and CDR2 is YSYEKL. The CDR3 is 19 residues long. This CDR3 reads CASSHPGLAGGPGQETQYF. CDR3 DNA: TGCGCCAGCAGCCACCCGGGACTAGCGGGGGGGCCGGGACAAGAGACCCAGTACTTC.

This chain joins TRBV6-1 and TRBJ1-1; weak D call: TRBD1 (6 bases). Trimming cost V 4 bases and J 2 bases, with 14 bases left between them. The CDR3 has 15 amino acids. Germline CDR1 MNHNS, CDR2 SASEGT. The CDR3 spells CASSVGSGANTEAFF. The CDR3 DNA reads as TGTGCCAGCAGTGTGGGTTCGGGGGCTAACACTGAAGCTTTCTTT.

The gene calls are TRBV7-2 and TRBJ1-2; no firm D call. The CDR3 is made up of 13 amino acids. The V and J ends lost 0 bases and 7 bases respectively, with 9 bases between them. Germline CDR1 reads SGHTA; CDR2 reads FQGNSA. DNA for the CDR3: TGTGCCAGCAGCTTAGCCGGCGGGTCTGGCTACACCTTC. Its protein is CASSLAGGSGYTF.

The chain employs TRBV11-1 and TRBJ2-7; TRBD2 matches at 10 bases. This CDR3 is built from 15 residues. Germline CDR1 reads SGHAT; CDR2 reads FQDESV (reference sequence). J lost 4 bases, V lost 2 bases, and 5 bases had no gene match. The CDR3 protein is CASSLTQRGGYEQYF. The CDR3 DNA follows: TGTGCCAGCAGCTTAACCCAGCGGGGGGGTTACGAGCAGTACTTC.

Notes on this clone: Germline is not matched at one junction end, which may reflect a read error. V is TRBV9 and J is TRBJ2-7; 9 bases fit TRBD2. The CDR3 spans 17 residues. CDR1 SGDLS and CDR2 YYNGEE come from the germline V gene. CDR3 sequence: CASSVEGGFSGSFERYF. CDR3 DNA sequence: TGTGCCAGTAGCGTAGAGGGTGGTTTTAGCGGGAGTTTCGAGCGGTACTTC.

This chain connects TRBV7-2 to TRBJ2-7; 11 bases map to TRBD1. This CDR3 has 13 amino acids. With V trimmed by 9 bases and J by 5 bases, 6 bases remained unmatched. CDR1 is SGHTA and CDR2 is FQGNSA in the germline V gene. The CDR3 DNA follows: TGTGCCAGTTGGGGGACAGGGGGACACGAGCAGTACTTC. This codes for CASWGTGGHEQYF.

As for this clone: The CDR3 ends on some other residue instead of the conserved phenylalanine or tryptophan, so this is likely a read error. The rearrangement joins TRBV25-1 to TRBJ1-4; TRBD1 is a possible D gene (6 bases). This CDR3 region has 15 residues. CDR1 is MGHDK and CDR2 is SYGVNS in the germline V gene. Trimming removed 4 bases from V and 6 bases from J, with 15 bases in between. Here the CDR3 DNA reads TGTGCCAGCAGTGCTCGACCGGGGGCGCATGAAAAACTGTTTCTT. Translation gives CASSARPGAHEKLFL.

This clone was seen a few times. The genes are TRBV6-1 and TRBJ1-5; TRBD1 matches 9 bases. V lost 7 bases and J lost 4; bases outside the gene matches: 11. Germline V gene lookup returns CDR1 MNHNS and CDR2 SASEGT. The CDR3 consists of 16 residues. The CDR3 DNA reads TGTGCCAGCATGGGACAGGGTAGGGCTCTTAATCAGCCCCAGCATTTT. Its protein is CASMGQGRALNQPQHF.

The count of this clone is one. Since no conserved phenylalanine or tryptophan closes the CDR3, a read error is the likely cause. The DNA is left out, because the CDR3 cannot be placed on it with certainty; the CDR3 is given as TCRdb lists it. V usage is TRBV4-1 and J usage is TRBJ2-6. Germline CDR1 MGHRA, CDR2 YSYEKL. The CDR3 is 15 residues long, ends included. CDR3 loop: CASSQDTSGANVLNI.

In the case of this clone: One end of the junction does not line up with germline, which may come from a read error. CDR3 DNA sequence: TGTGCCAGCAGCGGAACTACAGGGATCTACGCGCGAGATGAGCAGTTATTC. It translates to CASSGTTGIYARDEQLF. The chain is built from TRBV11-1 and TRBJ2-1; the D gene is possibly TRBD1 (6 bases). Per the germline V gene, CDR1 is SGHAT and CDR2 is FQDESV (reference sequence). The CDR3 loop spans 17 amino acids. Using reference TRBV11-1 and TRBJ2-1 for the parts outside the CDR3, the full variable domain is EAEVAQSPRYKITEKSQAVAFWCDPISGHATLYWYRQILGQGPELLVQFQDESVVDDSQLPKDRFSAERLKGVDSTLKIQPAELGDSAMYLCASSGTTGIYARDEQLFGPGTRLTVL.

The chain combines TRBV9 with TRBJ1-2; unclear D gene. The CDR3 covers 14 residues. The V end lost 0 bases, the J end lost 5 bases, and 11 bases lay between the germline ends. Per germline, CDR1 SGDLS and CDR2 YYNGEE. The CDR3 DNA reads as TGTGCCAGCAGCGTAGACAGTGGTGCTTATGGCTACACCTTC. It specifies CASSVDSGAYGYTF.

V usage is TRBV20-1 and J usage is TRBJ2-2, with no clear D. CDR3 size: 14 residues. V gave up 6 bases and J gave up 3 bases, with 14 bases separating them. The V gene's germline CDR1 is DFQATT and CDR2 SNEGSKA (reference sequence). This CDR3 reads CSARMGGDTGELFF. The CDR3, as DNA: TGCAGTGCCCGCATGGGCGGAGACACCGGGGAGCTGTTTTTT.

This clone was observed a few times. The rearrangement uses TRBV20-1 and TRBJ1-2; D ambiguous. Germline CDR1 DFQATT, CDR2 SNEGSKA (reference sequence). This CDR3 has 16 residues. V was clipped by 3 bases and J by 6 bases, with 23 bases between them. The CDR3 sequence: CSARSILEGIGNGYTF. The CDR3 bases are TGCAGTGCTAGGTCCATATTGGAGGGAATAGGAAATGGCTACACCTTC.

The chain has TRBV7-2 and TRBJ1-5; no clear D. The ends were cut back, 1 base at V and 5 bases at J, with 6 bases in the middle. CDR1 is SGHTA, CDR2 FQGNSA, per germline. The CDR3 contains 13 residues. The CDR3: CASSLGMDQPQHF. CDR3 bases: TGTGCCAGCAGCTTAGGAATGGATCAGCCCCAGCATTTT.

The V call is TRBV30, the J call TRBJ2-6; the match to TRBD1 covers 9 bases. This CDR3 comprises 17 residues. J gave up 0 bases and V 8 bases, and 11 bases lay outside the gene matches. CDR1 is GTSNPN, CDR2 SVGIG, per germline (reference sequence). The CDR3 DNA reads TGTGCCGGATTATTAAACAGGGGGCACTCTGGGGCCAACGTCCTGACTTTC. It yields the protein CAGLLNRGHSGANVLTF.

This chain joins TRBV4-2 and TRBJ2-2; 16 nucleotides align to TRBD2. CDR3 length: 18 amino acids. The ends lost 7 bases at V and 3 bases at J; junction bases unmatched: 8. The germline V gene has CDR1 LGHNA and CDR2 YNFKEQ. CDR3 sequence: CASTPGLAGGLYTGELFF. In DNA form, the CDR3 reads TGTGCCAGCACTCCGGGACTAGCGGGAGGGTTGTACACCGGGGAGCTGTTTTTT.

The CDR3 loop reads CASSPRAGMVGYTF. In DNA, the CDR3 is TGCGCCAGCAGCCCCCGAGCGGGGATGGTTGGCTACACCTTC. The chain joins TRBV5-1 to TRBJ1-2; D gene unclear. CDR1 and CDR2 from the germline V gene are SGHRS and YFSETQ. With 4 bases removed from V and 7 bases from J, the gap between germline ends came to 17 bases. The CDR3 runs 14 residues.

The chain is built from TRBV25-1 and TRBJ2-5; D is possibly TRBD2 (6 bases). Germline-derived CDR1 and CDR2 are MGHDK and SYGVNS. The CDR3 has 16 amino acids. Trimming took off 1 base at V and 5 bases at J, with 17 bases between the two ends. Here the CDR3 DNA reads TGTGCCAGCAGTGAATTGGGGCGCTCCAGCGGGGAGACCCAGTACTTC. Protein sequence: CASSELGRSSGETQYF.

The chain combines TRBV3-1 with TRBJ2-7, with 7 positions matching TRBD2. This CDR3 is 14 amino acids long. Unmatched junction bases numbered 5, after V lost 4 bases and J lost 2 bases. Germline CDR1 LGHDT, CDR2 YNNKEL (reference sequence). CDR3 in amino acids: CASSRDYQTYEQYF. In DNA, the CDR3 is TGTGCCAGCAGCCGGGACTACCAAACCTACGAGCAGTACTTC.

Comment on this clone: This sample also contains other DNA sequences that code for the same CDR3. The chain uses TRBV12-3 or TRBV12-4 and TRBJ1-2; 10 nucleotides align to TRBD1. CDR3 size: 16 residues. V trimming: 5 bases; J trimming: 4 bases; junction bases outside the gene matches: 10. CDR3 coding DNA: TGTGCCAGCAGTGACCCCGGGACAGGGGCCTCCTATGGCTACACCTTC. This sequence encodes CASSDPGTGASYGYTF.

This chain joins TRBV5-1 and TRBJ2-5, with TRBD2 matching over 7 bases. CDR1 and CDR2 (germline): SGHRS, YFSETQ. Trimming cost V 5 bases and J 10 bases; bases outside gene matches: 8. This CDR3 contains 12 residues. The CDR3 protein is CASRDSGGGQYF. The DNA for the CDR3 is TGCGCCAGCAGGGACTCGGGGGGTGGCCAGTACTTC.

V gene TRBV6-1 combines with J gene TRBJ2-7, with 7 nucleotides matching TRBD1. The CDR3 totals 11 residues. J gave up 7 bases and V 10 bases, and 7 bases lay outside the gene matches. Looked up from germline, CDR1 is MNHNS and CDR2 is SASEGT. The CDR3 is CAINDRAEQYF. In DNA, the CDR3 is TGTGCCATCAATGACAGGGCGGAGCAGTACTTC.

The V and J genes are TRBV11-1 and TRBJ2-5; D is perhaps TRBD2 (5 bases). This CDR3 is built from 18 residues. Germline V gene sequence: CDR1 SGHAT, CDR2 FQDESV (reference sequence). V was clipped by 5 bases and J by 4 bases, with 26 bases between them. The CDR3 reads CASSLIARRTVLRETQYF. The DNA of the CDR3 is TGTGCCAGCAGCCTCATCGCCCGGAGGACGGTCTTAAGAGAGACCCAGTACTTC.

V and J are TRBV27 and TRBJ2-3; no firm D call. Germline CDR1 is MNHEY and CDR2 is SMNVEV (reference sequence). V lost 6 bases to trimming and J lost 0 bases, with 7 bases between them. This CDR3 is built from 13 residues. The chain's CDR3 is CASSRSSTDTQYF. CDR3 in DNA: TGTGCCAGCAGCCGGTCCAGCACAGATACGCAGTATTTT.

This chain uses TRBV5-1 with TRBJ1-2, with D possibly being TRBD1 (5 bases). Trimming cost V 0 bases and J 5 bases, with 14 bases left between them. The length of the CDR3 is 15 residues. CDR1 is SGHRS and CDR2 is YFSETQ in the germline V gene. The CDR3 sequence is CASSLVLQGGYGYTF. The CDR3 bases are TGCGCCAGCAGCTTGGTACTTCAGGGTGGGTATGGCTACACCTTC.

The gene calls are TRBV19 and TRBJ2-2; a possible D gene is TRBD2 (5 bases). The CDR3 extends over 15 amino acids. CDR1 and CDR2 from the germline V gene are LNHDA and SQIVND (reference sequence). Deletions cut 1 base from V and 4 bases from J, with 10 bases between. The CDR3 DNA reads TGTGCCAGTAGTATAGTAGGGAGCCCCACCGGGGAGCTGTTTTTT. This translates into CASSIVGSPTGELFF.

The V gene is TRBV28, the J gene TRBJ2-2; 8 positions match TRBD2. This CDR3 is 15 amino acids long. The germline CDR1 and CDR2 sequences are MDHEN and SYDVKM. Unmatched junction bases numbered 6, after V lost 4 bases and J lost 5 bases. The CDR3 reads CASSSHGGGTGELFF. The CDR3 region has the DNA TGTGCCAGCAGTTCCCACGGGGGGGGGACCGGGGAGCTGTTTTTT. The full variable domain, completed using reference TRBV28 and TRBJ2-2, is DVKVTQSSRYLVKRTGEKVFLECVQDMDHENMFWYRQDPGLGLRLIYFSYDVKMKEKGDIPEGYSVSREKKERFSLILESASTNQTSMYLCASSSHGGGTGELFFGEGSRLTVL.